Listed here are 3 T cell receptor beta chains from one sample, sequenced in a study of read filtering for tumor transcriptome and immune sequencing. From roughly 390 ng of RNA, a library with molecular barcoded alpha/delta and beta/gamma adaptors was made. TCRdb ran MiXCR on the reads and lists one entry per CDR3 protein. There are 40,000 or so distinct CDR3 sequences in the sample; 12% to 15% occur only once, and around 19% lies in the top ten. Sample: a population of CD138-negative cells sorted from bone marrow. Receptor source: a donor over 35 with multiple myeloma.

Ten or more counts support this clonotype. CDR3 coding DNA: TGTGCCAGCTCACGGGACCAGCCAGCAACTAATGAAAAACTGTTTTTT. This sequence encodes CASSRDQPATNEKLFF. The genes are TRBV18 and TRBJ1-4; possible D gene TRBD1, 5 bases. Trimming removed 4 bases from V and 0 bases from J, with 12 bases in between. This CDR3 region has 16 residues. Germline-derived CDR1 and CDR2 are KGHSH and LQKENI.

This clonotype was counted at least ten times. V is TRBV27 and J is TRBJ2-3; 14 bases agree with TRBD2. The V segment lost 2 bases and the J segment 5 bases; nucleotides outside the gene matches: 6. The V gene's germline CDR1 is MNHEY and CDR2 SMNVEV (reference sequence). The CDR3 is made up of 17 amino acids. The CDR3 is CASSLRTSGGSRDTQYF. The CDR3 DNA is TGTGCCAGCAGTTTAAGGACTAGCGGGGGGTCTCGAGATACGCAGTATTTT.

This clonotype was counted many times. V is TRBV7-2 and J is TRBJ2-6; D is ambiguous. This CDR3 has 16 residues. The V end lost 1 base, the J end lost 1 base, and 8 bases lay between the germline ends. Germline V gives CDR1 SGHTA, CDR2 FQGNSA. The DNA of the CDR3 is TGTGCCAGCAGCTTAGGATGGGCGTCTGGGGCCAACGTCCTGACTTTC. It encodes CASSLGWASGANVLTF.